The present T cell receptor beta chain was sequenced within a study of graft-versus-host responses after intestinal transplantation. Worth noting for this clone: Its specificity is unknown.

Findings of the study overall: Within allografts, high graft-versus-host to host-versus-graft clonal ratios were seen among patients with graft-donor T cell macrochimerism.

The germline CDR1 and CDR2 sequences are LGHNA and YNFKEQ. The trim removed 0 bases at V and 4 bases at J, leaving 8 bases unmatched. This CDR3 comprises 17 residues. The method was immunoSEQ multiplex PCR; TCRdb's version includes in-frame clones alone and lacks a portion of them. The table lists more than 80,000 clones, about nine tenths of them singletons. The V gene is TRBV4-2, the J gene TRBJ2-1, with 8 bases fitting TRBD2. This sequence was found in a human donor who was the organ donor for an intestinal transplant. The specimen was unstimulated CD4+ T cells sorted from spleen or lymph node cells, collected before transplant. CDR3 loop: CASSQDTVLADYNEQFF. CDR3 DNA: TGTGCCAGCAGCCAAGATACTGTACTAGCGGATTACAATGAGCAGTTCTTC.